This T cell receptor beta chain was identified during a study of shared clonotypes between healthy human individuals. Study-wide points: Blood was the only sampled material, and tissue repertoires likely differ. Among the subsets, naive ones generally showed larger estimated richness than memory ones.

CD8 memory cells included CD45RO+ cells plus CCR7-negative CD45RA+ TemRA cells. The junction had 5 bases not matched to a gene; V was cut back by 3 bases and J by 1 base. Germline CDR1 MNHNS, CDR2 SASEGT. The CDR3 contains 15 residues. Genomic DNA of each subset was evenly split across several immunoSEQ plates. TCRdb keeps only in-frame clones here, not all; method: immunoSEQ multiplex PCR. The table lists about 120,000 clones, 68% of them singletons. As to this clone: The antigen is unknown. The same CDR3 arises from other DNA sequences in this sample as well.

Material for sequencing was memory CD8+ T cells sorted from blood. Stated subset: CD45RO+ cells pooled with CCR7-negative TemRA cells. This sequence originates from a woman in her thirties in good health. The chain combines TRBV6-1 with TRBJ2-7; 8 nucleotides match TRBD2. The CDR3 reads CASSEASGSSYEQYF. The DNA for the CDR3 is TGTGCCAGCAGTGAGGCTAGCGGGTCTTCCTACGAGCAGTACTTC.